One and the same sample provided the 18 T cell receptor beta chains below, sequenced in a study of OX40 agonist ivuxolimab in advanced cancers. The data were produced by immunoSEQ multiplex PCR, yet TCRdb's version contains in-frame clones alone and is incomplete. The table lists some 80,000 clones, 84% of them singletons. Sequenced here: CD4+ or CD8+ T cells sorted from blood, sampled in a trial of the OX40 agonist ivuxolimab. All receptors derive from an adult with an advanced solid tumor such as melanoma, head and neck, liver or kidney cancer.

This chain uses TRBV10-3 with TRBJ2-1, with a weak D call TRBD2 (6 bases). CDR1 and CDR2 (germline): ENHRY, SYGVKD. The V end lost 3 bases, the J end lost 7 bases, and 7 bases lay between the germline ends. The CDR3 has 12 amino acids. The CDR3 loop reads CAISDRGNEQFF. In DNA, the CDR3 is TGTGCCATCAGTGATCGGGGGAATGAGCAGTTCTTC.

The rearrangement links TRBV11-2 to TRBJ2-3; 8 bases are shared with TRBD2. The CDR3 has 14 residues. With 5 bases clipped from V and 3 bases from J, the junction kept 4 bases outside the gene matches. The V gene's germline CDR1 is SGHAT and CDR2 FQNNGV. CDR3 sequence: CASSPGLGTDTQYF. CDR3 in DNA: TGTGCCAGCAGCCCGGGACTAGGAACAGATACGCAGTATTTT.

The chain employs TRBV19 and TRBJ1-1, with 7 bases matching TRBD1. Germline V gene data show CDR1 as LNHDA and CDR2 as SQIVND (reference sequence). The CDR3 has 14 residues. V lost 5 bases to trimming and J lost 7 bases; unmatched junction nucleotides: 10. As DNA, the CDR3 is TGTGCCAGTAGTGCCCAGGGGGAGTACGGTGAAGCTTTCTTT. As protein: CASSAQGEYGEAFF. Variable domain in full (rest from reference TRBV19 and TRBJ1-1): DGGITQSPKYLFRKEGQNVTLSCEQNLNHDAMYWYRQDPGQGLRLIYYSQIVNDFQKGDIAEGYSVSREKKESFPLTVTSAQKNPTAFYLCASSAQGEYGEAFFGQGTRLTVV.

The genes are TRBV19 and TRBJ1-6; D is unclear. Trimming removed 10 bases at V and 7 bases at J, with 17 bases between. CDR3 size: 14 residues. Germline-derived CDR1 and CDR2 are LNHDA and SQIVND (reference sequence). CDR3: CATSDRTVNSPLHF. CDR3 DNA: TGTGCCACTTCGGATCGGACGGTGAATTCACCCCTCCACTTT.

This sequence joins TRBV7-9 and TRBJ2-5; D call uncertain. V was clipped by 5 bases and J by 5 bases, with 6 bases between them. CDR3 length equals 11 residues. Germline V lookup: CDR1 SEHNR, CDR2 FQNEAQ (reference sequence). This CDR3 reads CASSQVETQYF. Here the CDR3 DNA reads TGTGCCAGCAGCCAGGTGGAGACCCAGTACTTC.

A note on this clone: One end of the junction fails to match germline, which may point to a read error. J is TRBJ2-3 and V is TRBV7-9, with a tentative D call TRBD2 (5 bases). CDR1 and CDR2 (germline): SEHNR, FQNEAQ (reference sequence). The CDR3 runs 12 residues. CDR3 in amino acids: CASTPSTDTQYF. CDR3 DNA: TGTGCCAGCACCCCTAGCACGGATACGCAGTATTTT.

The chain joins TRBV5-4 to TRBJ2-1; 10 bases align to TRBD2. Germline V gene sequence: CDR1 SGHNT, CDR2 YYREEE (reference sequence). V lost 4 bases, J lost 3 bases, and 7 bases stayed unmatched. The CDR3 totals 16 residues. CDR3 in amino acids: CASSLGLAENYNEQFF. In nucleotides, the CDR3 is TGTGCCAGCAGCCTAGGACTAGCGGAAAACTACAATGAGCAGTTCTTC.

CDR3 bases: TGCGCCAGCAGCCAAGATATCGGCGGGACCAAAAACATTCAGTACTTC. The encoded protein is CASSQDIGGTKNIQYF. The J gene is TRBJ2-4, the V gene TRBV4-1; D may be TRBD2 (6 bases). V lost 0 bases and J lost 2, with 11 bases in between. Germline V lookup: CDR1 MGHRA, CDR2 YSYEKL. CDR3 length equals 16 residues.

The CDR3 protein is CASSHPISGADNEQFF. CDR3 DNA: TGTGCCAGCAGCCATCCTATTTCAGGTGCCGACAATGAGCAGTTCTTC. J is TRBJ2-1 and V is TRBV11-2; no reliable D call. The germline V gene has CDR1 SGHAT and CDR2 FQNNGV. Trimming removed 5 bases from V and 5 bases from J, with 19 bases in between. The CDR3 covers 16 residues.

The chain employs TRBV6-6 and TRBJ2-7, with D perhaps matching TRBD2 (5 bases). Germline V CDR1 and CDR2: MNHNY, SVGAGI (reference sequence). The germline V and J ends were trimmed by 7 bases and 6 bases, with 16 bases remaining between them. The CDR3 consists of 13 residues. The CDR3 nucleotides are TGTGCCAGCACTCCAAGCCGGGAACGCGAGCAGTACTTC. Residues: CASTPSREREQYF.

The chain combines TRBV10-3 with TRBJ2-1; TRBD1 matches 8 bases. Germline V gene sequence: CDR1 ENHRY, CDR2 SYGVKD. The CDR3 is made up of 15 amino acids. The V gene end was trimmed by 4 bases and the J gene end by 2 bases; junction bases not matched to a gene: 4. The chain's CDR3 is CAISAGTGAYNEQFF. CDR3 nucleotide sequence: TGTGCCATCAGTGCGGGGACAGGAGCCTACAATGAGCAGTTCTTC.

This chain joins TRBV28 and TRBJ1-2; the match to TRBD1 covers 9 bases. Germline assignment: CDR1 MDHEN and CDR2 SYDVKM. J gave up 4 bases and V 7 bases, and 4 bases lay outside the gene matches. There are 13 residues in the CDR3. As DNA, the CDR3 is TGTGCCAGCACCGTGGACAGGGGCTATGGCTACACCTTC. Encoded protein: CASTVDRGYGYTF.

The chain uses TRBV7-2 and TRBJ2-5; 10 bases align to TRBD2. V lost 1 base and J lost 3; bases outside the gene matches: 5. The CDR3 is 16 amino acids. Germline-derived CDR1 and CDR2 are SGHTA and FQGNSA. The CDR3 loop reads CASSLGAGGRKETQYF. CDR3 nucleotide sequence: TGTGCCAGCAGCTTAGGAGCGGGGGGGAGGAAAGAGACCCAGTACTTC.

This clone was seen more than once but under ten times. The chain has TRBV7-2 and TRBJ2-7; D gene uncertain. The CDR3 is 13 amino acids. The germline CDR1 and CDR2 sequences are SGHTA and FQGNSA. V gave up 3 bases and J gave up 4 bases, with 10 bases separating them. The chain's CDR3 is CASSFYGSYEQYF. In DNA, the CDR3 is TGTGCCAGCAGCTTTTACGGTTCGTACGAGCAGTACTTC. Using reference TRBV7-2 and TRBJ2-7 for the parts outside the CDR3, the full variable domain is GAGVSQSPSNKVTEKGKDVELRCDPISGHTALYWYRQSLGQGLEFLIYFQGNSAPDKSGLPSDRFSAERTGGSVSTLTIQRTQQEDSAVYLCASSFYGSYEQYFGPGTRLTVT.

This chain joins TRBV6-6 and TRBJ2-1, with D perhaps being TRBD1 or TRBD2 (5 bases each). The CDR3 totals 15 residues. Per germline, CDR1 MNHNY and CDR2 SVGAGI (reference sequence). Trimming took 0 bases from V and 5 from J, leaving 11 bases between them. The CDR3 coding sequence is TGTGCCAGCAGTTACTCCTCGGGACCGAACAATGAGCAGTTCTTC. As protein: CASSYSSGPNNEQFF.

V and J are TRBV6-6 and TRBJ2-4, with D possibly being TRBD1 (6 bases). The CDR3 is 15 amino acids. CDR1 and CDR2 from the germline V gene are MNHNY and SVGAGI (reference sequence). V shed 1 base and J shed 6 bases, with 13 bases lying between them. The CDR3: CASSYYRDGLNIQYF. In DNA, the CDR3 is TGTGCCAGCAGTTACTACAGGGACGGCTTAAACATTCAGTACTTC.

The chain has TRBV19 and TRBJ2-7; 10 bases agree with TRBD2. The length of the CDR3 is 17 residues. Losses at the gene ends were 3 bases for V and 2 bases for J; bases not matched to a gene: 10. CDR1 and CDR2 (germline): LNHDA, SQIVND (reference sequence). CDR3 nucleotide sequence: TGTGCCAGTAGTATGGGCCTAGCGGGAGCAGTCCCCTACGAGCAGTACTTC. The encoded protein is CASSMGLAGAVPYEQYF.

V gene TRBV6-1 combines with J gene TRBJ1-1; D ambiguous. The V and J ends lost 2 bases and 6 bases respectively, with 16 bases between them. Germline V gives CDR1 MNHNS, CDR2 SASEGT. This CDR3 is 15 amino acids long. Written as DNA, the CDR3 is TGTGCCAGCAGTGAACGTGCGGGAGAGATCCCTGAAGCTTTCTTT. This translates into CASSERAGEIPEAFF.